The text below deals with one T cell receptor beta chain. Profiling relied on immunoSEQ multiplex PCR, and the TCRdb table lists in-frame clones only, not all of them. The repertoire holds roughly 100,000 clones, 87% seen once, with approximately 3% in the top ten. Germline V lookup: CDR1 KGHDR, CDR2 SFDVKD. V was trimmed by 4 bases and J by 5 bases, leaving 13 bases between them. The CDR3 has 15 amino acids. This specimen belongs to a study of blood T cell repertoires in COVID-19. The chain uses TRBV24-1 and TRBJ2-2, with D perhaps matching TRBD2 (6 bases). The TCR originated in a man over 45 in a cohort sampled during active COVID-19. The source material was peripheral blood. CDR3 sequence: CATSDPREVTGELFF. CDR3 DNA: TGTGCCACCAGTGACCCCAGGGAGGTAACCGGGGAGCTGTTTTTT.